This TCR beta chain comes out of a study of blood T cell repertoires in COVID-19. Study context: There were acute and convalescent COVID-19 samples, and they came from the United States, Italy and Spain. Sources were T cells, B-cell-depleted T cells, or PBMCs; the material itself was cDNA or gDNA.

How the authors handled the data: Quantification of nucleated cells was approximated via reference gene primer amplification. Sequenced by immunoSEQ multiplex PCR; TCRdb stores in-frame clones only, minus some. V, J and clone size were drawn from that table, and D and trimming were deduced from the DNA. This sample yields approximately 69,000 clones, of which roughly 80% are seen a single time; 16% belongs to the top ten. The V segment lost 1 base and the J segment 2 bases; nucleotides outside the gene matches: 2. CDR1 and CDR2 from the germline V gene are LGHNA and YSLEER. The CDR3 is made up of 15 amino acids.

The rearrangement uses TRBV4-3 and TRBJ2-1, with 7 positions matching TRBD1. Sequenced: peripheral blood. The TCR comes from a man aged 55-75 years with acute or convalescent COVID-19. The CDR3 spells CASSQGTGTYNEQFF. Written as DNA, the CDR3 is TGCGCCAGCAGCCAAGGGACAGGAACCTACAATGAGCAGTTCTTC.